This T cell receptor (beta chain) was retrieved from a study of cytomegalovirus exposure and HLA in healthy donors. Study overall: Falling in the Caucasian-associated ancestry cluster were about 83% of 398 genotyped donors.

Whereas donors were nominally healthy upon sampling, unrecorded immune exposures were probable. Use of 60 Vbeta and 13 Jbeta primers characterized the PCR. This table comes from immunoSEQ multiplex PCR, and its TCRdb copy is limited to in-frame clones, with some not included. The table lists about 140,000 clones, 77% of them singletons. CDR3 length: 14 amino acids. V shed 4 bases and J shed 0 bases, with 10 bases lying between them. Germline V gene sequence: CDR1 SGHRS, CDR2 YFSETQ. This receptor was obtained from a man aged 30-40 years in good health and CMV-seronegative. Material for sequencing was PBMCs. The chain is built from TRBV5-1 and TRBJ1-1; a weak D match, TRBD1 (6 bases). CDR3 nucleotides: TGCGCCAGCAGCGTCGGGACAATGAACACTGAAGCTTTCTTT. Residues: CASSVGTMNTEAFF.